This T cell receptor beta chain was recorded in a study of circulating and synovial CD4+ cells in juvenile arthritis. A word on this clone: The target antigen is unknown.

TCRdb's copy holds only in-frame clones and misses some; the assay was immunoSEQ multiplex PCR. This table has about 34,000 clones, about 95% appearing once. Germline V gene lookup returns CDR1 LGHNA and CDR2 YNFKEQ. The CDR3 length is 17 residues. V trimming: 0 bases; J trimming: 1 base; junction bases outside the gene matches: 6. Study-wide results and caveats: Compared with bulk blood, circulating pathogenic-like lymphocytes shared substantially more CDR3 sequences with synovial T cells. Some such blood samples were as oligoclonal as synovium.

The J gene is TRBJ2-3, the V gene TRBV4-2, with TRBD2 identical over 8 bases. The sample taken for sequencing was CD4+ T cells from blood. This receptor was taken from a human donor with juvenile idiopathic arthritis. The CDR3 loop is CASSQDLARGGTDTQYF. DNA for the CDR3: TGTGCCAGCAGCCAAGATTTGGCGCGGGGGGGCACAGATACGCAGTATTTT.